Below, 27 T cell receptor beta chains from the same sample are listed, as sequenced in a study of blood T cell repertoires in COVID-19. Using immunoSEQ multiplex PCR, the repertoire was profiled, and TCRdb retains in-frame clones only, with some absent. The sample records under 80,000 clones, around 87% being singletons. Sequencing was done on a sample of peripheral blood. These receptor sequences come from a human donor in a cohort sampled during active COVID-19.

This clone was seen a handful of times. The genes are TRBV18 and TRBJ2-5; 10 bases line up with TRBD1. CDR1 KGHSH and CDR2 LQKENI come from the germline V gene. There are 15 residues in the CDR3. The junction had 5 bases not matched to a gene; V was cut back by 3 bases and J by 4 bases. The CDR3 region is CASSPPDRGAETQYF. For the CDR3, the DNA is TGTGCCAGCTCACCGCCGGACAGGGGGGCAGAGACCCAGTACTTC.

This chain connects TRBV13 to TRBJ2-5, with D tentatively TRBD1 (6 bases). The germline gives CDR1 PRHDT, CDR2 FYEKMQ (reference sequence). The CDR3 sequence is 16 residues long. Deletions cut 6 bases from V and 4 bases from J, with 21 bases between. The CDR3 bases are TGTGCCAGCAGTCGGGGAAGCGAAAGAGGGGGAGAGACCCAGTACTTC. Protein sequence: CASSRGSERGGETQYF. The whole variable domain, filled in from reference TRBV13 and TRBJ2-5, reads AAGVIQSPRHLIKEKRETATLKCYPIPRHDTVYWYQQGPGQDPQFLISFYEKMQSDKGSIPDRFSAQQFSDYHSELNMSSLELGDSALYFCASSRGSERGGETQYFGPGTRLLVL.

The rearrangement uses TRBV7-2 and TRBJ2-3; 10 bases align to TRBD2. From germline, CDR1 is SGHTA and CDR2 FQGNSA. The CDR3 contains 15 residues. The ends lost 2 bases at V and 9 bases at J; junction bases unmatched: 8. This CDR3 is CASSLLSGRVATQYF. CDR3 bases: TGTGCCAGCAGCTTATTGAGCGGGAGGGTTGCGACGCAGTATTTT.

The chain recombines TRBV5-4 with TRBJ2-7, with no clear D. V was cut by 0 bases and J by 4 bases, with 11 bases left in between. CDR3 length: 14 amino acids. Germline CDR1 and CDR2: SGHNT and YYREEE (reference sequence). The CDR3: CASSLDRFSYEQYF. Here the CDR3 DNA reads TGTGCCAGCAGCTTGGACAGATTCTCTTACGAGCAGTACTTC.

The gene calls are TRBV29-1 and TRBJ2-2; possible D gene TRBD1, 5 bases. CDR1 and CDR2 from the germline V gene are SQVTM and ANQGSEA. Trimming left V 6 bases short and J 1 base short, with 6 bases between. This CDR3 is 12 amino acids long. The CDR3 nucleotides read TGCAGCGTCGGACAGAACACCGGGGAGCTGTTTTTT. Its translation: CSVGQNTGELFF.

This chain connects TRBV19 to TRBJ2-5; D is perhaps TRBD1 (6 bases). Germline loops: CDR1 LNHDA, CDR2 SQIVND (reference sequence). The CDR3 totals 11 residues. V dropped 9 bases and J dropped 3 bases, with 8 bases sitting between them. The CDR3 sequence is CARGQKETQYF. The CDR3 DNA reads TGTGCCAGAGGACAGAAAGAGACCCAGTACTTC. The whole variable domain, remainder taken from reference TRBV19 and TRBJ2-5, is DGGITQSPKYLFRKEGQNVTLSCEQNLNHDAMYWYRQDPGQGLRLIYYSQIVNDFQKGDIAEGYSVSREKKESFPLTVTSAQKNPTAFYLCARGQKETQYFGPGTRLLVL.

This chain connects TRBV6-5 to TRBJ2-3; 9 bases line up with TRBD2. The germline CDR1 and CDR2 sequences are MNHEY and SVGAGI. This CDR3 spans 14 amino acids. After removal of 5 bases from V and 1 base from J, the junction contained 1 base not matched to a gene. The chain's CDR3 is CASSKREGTDTQYF. CDR3 coding DNA: TGTGCCAGCAGTAAGCGGGAGGGCACAGATACGCAGTATTTT.

The chain carries TRBV2 and TRBJ1-3, with 7 bases aligning to TRBD1. Germline trimming cut 11 bases from V and 2 bases from J; bases unmatched to any gene: 6. The CDR3 sequence is 13 residues long. From germline, CDR1 is SNHLY and CDR2 FYNNEI. The CDR3 here is CASQGDTGNTIYF. The CDR3 DNA reads as TGTGCCTCGCAGGGGGATACTGGAAACACCATATATTTT.

The chain carries TRBV3-1 (or the pseudogene TRBV3-2) and TRBJ1-2; D remains ambiguous. The CDR3 length is 12 residues. V lost 3 bases and J lost 5, with 7 bases in between. Germline V gene data show CDR1 as LGHDT and CDR2 as YNNKEL (reference sequence). This CDR3 is CASSHYRYGYTF. The CDR3 DNA reads as TGTGCCAGCAGCCATTACAGATATGGCTACACCTTC.

There are a few counts of this clone. The V gene is TRBV3-1 (or the pseudogene TRBV3-2), the J gene TRBJ2-7; D is unresolved. V lost 6 bases to trimming and J lost 6 bases, with 18 bases between them. Germline loops: CDR1 LGHDT, CDR2 YNNKEL (reference sequence). The CDR3 runs to 14 residues. The CDR3 DNA reads as TGTGCCAGCAGTAAGTTCAGTTTATTCCGCGAGCAGTACTTC. It encodes CASSKFSLFREQYF.

This rearrangement joins TRBV12-3 or TRBV12-4 to TRBJ1-2; 7 nucleotides line up with TRBD1. V shed 6 bases and J 10 bases; nucleotides not matched to a gene: 5. The CDR3 loop spans 11 amino acids. CDR3 protein: CASRGDSTYTF. CDR3 bases: TGTGCCAGCAGGGGGGACAGCACCTACACCTTC.

The V gene is TRBV18, the J gene TRBJ2-1; the match to TRBD1 covers 8 bases. In germline, CDR1 is KGHSH, CDR2 LQKENI. Unmatched junction bases numbered 6, after V lost 6 bases and J lost 2 bases. This CDR3 region has 15 residues. The CDR3 protein is CASSSTGAAYNEQFF. In DNA, the CDR3 is TGTGCCAGCTCGTCGACAGGGGCAGCCTACAATGAGCAGTTCTTC. The variable domain in full, with the rest retrieved from reference TRBV18 and TRBJ2-1, is NAGVMQNPRHLVRRRGQEARLRCSPMKGHSHVYWYRQLPEEGLKFMVYLQKENIIDESGMPKERFSAEFPKEGPSILRIQQVVRGDSAAYFCASSSTGAAYNEQFFGPGTRLTVL.

V and J are TRBV25-1 and TRBJ1-6; TRBD1 matches at 10 bases. The germline V gene encodes CDR1 MGHDK and CDR2 SYGVNS. The CDR3 loop spans 16 amino acids. With 1 base clipped from V and 9 bases from J, the junction kept 6 bases outside the gene matches. DNA for the CDR3: TGTGCCAGCAGTGAATTCGGCGGGACAGGGGTTTCACCCCTCCACTTT. Its protein product is CASSEFGGTGVSPLHF.

The chain is built from TRBV12-3 or TRBV12-4 and TRBJ2-7; 8 bases are a match to TRBD1. This CDR3 is built from 13 residues. With V trimmed by 6 bases and J by 7 bases, 8 bases remained unmatched. The CDR3 loop is CASRGQAVGEQYF. DNA of the CDR3: TGTGCCAGCAGGGGACAGGCAGTCGGGGAGCAGTACTTC.

This chain uses TRBV11-2 with TRBJ2-7; 8 nucleotides line up with TRBD2. CDR1 is SGHAT and CDR2 is FQNNGV in the germline V gene. The length of the CDR3 is 15 residues. After removal of 3 bases from V and 9 bases from J, the junction contained 13 bases not matched to a gene. CDR3 coding DNA: TGTGCCAGCAGCTTTGAACTAGCGGCCTTGGCGGGGCAGTACTTC. The encoded protein is CASSFELAALAGQYF.

This clone has just one count. The chain is built from TRBV28 and TRBJ2-2; the match to TRBD2 covers 7 bases. This CDR3 region has 14 residues. CDR1 is MDHEN and CDR2 is SYDVKM in the germline V gene. The junction had 5 bases not matched to a gene; V was cut back by 5 bases and J by 5 bases. The CDR3 spells CASSASGITGELFF. The DNA of the CDR3 is TGTGCCAGCAGTGCTAGCGGAATTACCGGGGAGCTGTTTTTT.

This clone was seen more than once but under ten times. The chain employs TRBV24-1 and TRBJ2-1, with D perhaps matching TRBD2 (5 bases). The germline gives CDR1 KGHDR, CDR2 SFDVKD. The CDR3 covers 14 residues. Trimming left V 4 bases short and J 1 base short, with 7 bases between. The CDR3 protein is CATSDSGSYNEQFF. Written as DNA, the CDR3 is TGTGCCACCAGTGACTCGGGATCCTACAATGAGCAGTTCTTC.

The chain recombines TRBV4-2 with TRBJ1-3; 8 nucleotides line up with TRBD1. V lost 1 base, J lost 0 bases, and 8 bases stayed unmatched. From germline, CDR1 is LGHNA and CDR2 YNFKEQ. This CDR3 has 18 amino acids. CDR3 sequence: CASSQGPGTGYSGNTIYF. Here the CDR3 DNA reads TGTGCCAGCAGCCAAGGTCCCGGGACAGGATACTCTGGAAACACCATATATTTT.

The chain combines TRBV5-4 with TRBJ1-1; 7 bases fit TRBD1. Trimming cost V 5 bases and J 4 bases; bases outside gene matches: 11. The CDR3 is 15 amino acids. Germline CDR1 SGHNT, CDR2 YYREEE (reference sequence). The CDR3 is CASRPQGKEGTEAFF. The CDR3 nucleotides read TGTGCCAGCAGGCCACAGGGGAAGGAGGGCACTGAAGCTTTCTTT. The full variable domain, with the rest looked up from reference TRBV5-4 and TRBJ1-1, is ETGVTQSPTHLIKTRGQQVTLRCSSQSGHNTVSWYQQALGQGPQFIFQYYREEENGRGNFPPRFSGLQFPNYSSELNVNALELDDSALYLCASRPQGKEGTEAFFGQGTRLTVV.

V is TRBV27 and J is TRBJ2-7; TRBD2 might be the D (6 bases). Germline-derived CDR1 and CDR2 are MNHEY and SMNVEV (reference sequence). The V gene lost 3 bases and the J gene lost 3 bases, with 12 bases spanning the gap. There are 14 residues in the CDR3. CDR3 protein: CASSLGGPGYEQYF. CDR3 DNA sequence: TGTGCCAGCAGTTTGGGAGGCCCCGGCTACGAGCAGTACTTC.

This sequence joins TRBV11-3 and TRBJ1-6; TRBD1 matches at 7 bases. The CDR3 is 17 residues long. Germline CDR1 reads SGHNT; CDR2 reads YENEEA. The ends lost 5 bases at V and 8 bases at J; junction bases unmatched: 15. The CDR3 DNA is TGTGCCAGCAGCCGGCCCCTCACAGGGGCCCAGGATTCACCCCTCCACTTT. The encoded protein is CASSRPLTGAQDSPLHF.

V and J are TRBV13 and TRBJ2-7; 8 bases agree with TRBD1. Germline CDR1 and CDR2: PRHDT and FYEKMQ (reference sequence). This CDR3 is built from 14 residues. V trimming: 3 bases; J trimming: 1 base; junction bases outside the gene matches: 2. The CDR3 sequence: CASSFRQGSYEQYF. DNA of the CDR3: TGTGCCAGCAGCTTTCGACAGGGGTCCTACGAGCAGTACTTC.

The rearrangement joins TRBV28 to TRBJ2-5; 8 bases are shared with TRBD2. Germline lookup yields CDR1 MDHEN and CDR2 SYDVKM. With 4 bases clipped from V and 5 bases from J, the junction kept 3 bases outside the gene matches. The CDR3 has 13 residues. The CDR3 spells CASSWTSRETQYF. CDR3 DNA: TGTGCCAGCAGTTGGACTAGCAGGGAGACCCAGTACTTC.

The count of this clone is one. This rearrangement joins TRBV5-1 to TRBJ2-7; the match to TRBD1 covers 7 bases. With V trimmed by 4 bases and J by 0 bases, 10 bases remained unmatched. Per the germline V gene, CDR1 is SGHRS and CDR2 is YFSETQ. The CDR3 consists of 16 residues. Here the CDR3 DNA reads TGCGCCAGCAGCCCGCGGACAGGCCCTAGCTCCTACGAGCAGTACTTC. Translated, it gives CASSPRTGPSSYEQYF.

The chain has TRBV5-5 and TRBJ1-5, with a possible D match to TRBD1 (5 bases). Germline CDR1 reads SGHKS; CDR2 reads YYEKEE (reference sequence). The CDR3 contains 15 residues. V was pared by 2 bases and J by 7 bases, with 16 bases between. CDR3 DNA sequence: TGTGCCAGCAGCTTCGATCAGGGTGGAGGGCAGCCCCAGCATTTT. It translates to CASSFDQGGGQPQHF.

The chain links TRBV7-9 to TRBJ2-3; D is unclear. The CDR3 totals 15 residues. Deletions cut 2 bases from V and 0 bases from J, with 9 bases between. The germline gives CDR1 SEHNR, CDR2 FQNEAQ (reference sequence). The CDR3 nucleotides are TGTGCCAGCAGCTTAAGGTCCAGGAGCACAGATACGCAGTATTTT. Translation: CASSLRSRSTDTQYF.

The chain uses TRBV24-1 and TRBJ1-1; 10 bases match TRBD1. Germline V gives CDR1 KGHDR, CDR2 SFDVKD. Unmatched junction bases numbered 8, after V lost 1 base and J lost 1 base. This CDR3 comprises 18 residues. CDR3 in DNA: TGTGCCACCAGTGATTTCCTTCCGACAGGGGGCTCGAACACTGAAGCTTTCTTT. Amino acid sequence: CATSDFLPTGGSNTEAFF.